The 3 T cell receptor beta chains below come from one sample, sequenced in a study of T cell repertoires in ileal Crohn's disease. Time point meaning: neoterminal ileum biopsy at postoperative endoscopy, about 6 months after surgery. TCRdb's copy holds only in-frame clones and misses some; the assay was immunoSEQ multiplex PCR. Here the sample spans approximately 11,000 clones, 79% being singletons. Sequenced: ileal tissue. Receptor source: an adult with Crohn's disease.

V is TRBV6-4 and J is TRBJ2-3; D is unclear. The V end lost 2 bases, the J end lost 2 bases, and 8 bases lay between the germline ends. Germline CDR1 and CDR2: MRHNA and SNTAGT. The CDR3 is 14 residues long. The CDR3 region is CASSDEAATDTQYF. The CDR3 region has the DNA TGTGCCAGCAGTGACGAGGCGGCCACAGATACGCAGTATTTT.

The chain carries TRBV28 and TRBJ2-7, with 8 bases aligning to TRBD2. Germline V gene data show CDR1 as MDHEN and CDR2 as SYDVKM. V gave up 3 bases and J gave up 5 bases; unmatched junction bases: 6. The CDR3 runs to 14 residues. CDR3 DNA: TGTGCCAGCAGTTTCGCGGGGGGCGACAACGAGCAGTACTTC. It codes for CASSFAGGDNEQYF. Based on the CDR3 plus reference TRBV28 and TRBJ2-7, the full variable domain is DVKVTQSSRYLVKRTGEKVFLECVQDMDHENMFWYRQDPGLGLRLIYFSYDVKMKEKGDIPEGYSVSREKKERFSLILESASTNQTSMYLCASSFAGGDNEQYFGPGTRLTVT.

The rearrangement links TRBV29-1 to TRBJ2-7, with a tentative D call TRBD1 (6 bases). V lost 4 bases and J lost 5, with 18 bases in between. The CDR3 runs to 14 residues. The germline CDR1 and CDR2 sequences are SQVTM and ANQGSEA. The CDR3 loop reads CSVGDTGSRNEQYF. Here the CDR3 DNA reads TGCAGCGTTGGGGACACCGGGTCAAGGAACGAGCAGTACTTC.